These T cell receptor beta chains were read from a single sample in a study of T-cell reconstitution after alpha-beta-depleted transplantation in children. TCRdb fed the PCR reads into MiXCR, producing one record per CDR3 protein. This sample has a few hundred thousand distinct CDR3 sequences, with 10% found just once. The starting material was PBMCs from the stem cell graft donor, obtained from the stem cell graft. Receptors were obtained from a human donor who donated a stem cell graft to a child with acute lymphoblastic leukemia. CDR3s include the opening cysteine and the closing phenylalanine or tryptophan.

J gene: TRBJ2-5
V gene: TRBV28
CDR3 protein: CASSLRDGETQYF

J gene: TRBJ1-2
V gene: TRBV21-1
CDR3 protein: CASSKTGDGSYYGYTF

J gene: TRBJ2-3
V gene: TRBV20-1
CDR3 protein: CSSRLAGGPTDTQYF

J gene: TRBJ2-7
V gene: TRBV11-2
CDR3 protein: CASSAPDALRVEQYF

J gene: TRBJ2-2
V gene: TRBV5-1
CDR3 protein: CASSLPGGPGELFF

J gene: TRBJ1-6
V gene: TRBV7-6
CDR3 protein: CASSLDLAGLGSPLHF

J gene: TRBJ2-5
V gene: TRBV10-3
CDR3 protein: CAISEQGGGETQYF

J gene: TRBJ2-7
V gene: TRBV4-3
CDR3 protein: CASSQNSPGGAYEQYF

J gene: TRBJ2-1
V gene: TRBV3-1
CDR3 protein: CASSQGDLRDNSYNEQFF

J gene: TRBJ2-1
V gene: TRBV20-1
CDR3 protein: CSARDDRSYNEQFF

J gene: TRBJ2-1
V gene: TRBV7-9
CDR3 protein: CASSLRAGTGYNEQFF

J gene: TRBJ2-4
V gene: TRBV7-2
CDR3 protein: CASSWGLAGGSNIQYF

J gene: TRBJ2-7
V gene: TRBV7-9
CDR3 protein: CASSLPGGNEQYF

J gene: TRBJ2-2
V gene: TRBV6-2/TRBV6-3
CDR3 protein: CASSSYGPTGELFF

J gene: TRBJ2-7
V gene: TRBV29-1
CDR3 protein: CSVAARENYEQYF

J gene: TRBJ2-5
V gene: TRBV5-1
CDR3 protein: CASSFISGGQETQYF

J gene: TRBJ2-7
V gene: TRBV5-1
CDR3 protein: CASSLGGSALFEQYF

J gene: TRBJ1-5
V gene: TRBV3-1
CDR3 protein: CASSPIGLDQPQHF

J gene: TRBJ2-7
V gene: TRBV7-6
CDR3 protein: CASSSGLADSRREQYF

J gene: TRBJ2-3
V gene: TRBV28
CDR3 protein: CASSLSSGTTDTQYF

J gene: TRBJ2-1
V gene: TRBV12-3/TRBV12-4
CDR3 protein: CASSFLRTGRYDEQFF

J gene: TRBJ2-2
V gene: TRBV18
CDR3 protein: CASSPPSRNTGELFF

J gene: TRBJ2-3
V gene: TRBV18
CDR3 protein: CASSPLLGAGSTDTQYF

J gene: TRBJ2-2
V gene: TRBV7-7
CDR3 protein: CASSWMGGVTGDSTGELFF

J gene: TRBJ2-7
V gene: TRBV7-9
CDR3 protein: CASSSYRVAYEQYF

J gene: TRBJ2-7
V gene: TRBV29-1
CDR3 protein: CSVAAGLGTGRNEQYF

J gene: TRBJ2-7
V gene: TRBV5-1
CDR3 protein: CASHFGRSSSYEQYF